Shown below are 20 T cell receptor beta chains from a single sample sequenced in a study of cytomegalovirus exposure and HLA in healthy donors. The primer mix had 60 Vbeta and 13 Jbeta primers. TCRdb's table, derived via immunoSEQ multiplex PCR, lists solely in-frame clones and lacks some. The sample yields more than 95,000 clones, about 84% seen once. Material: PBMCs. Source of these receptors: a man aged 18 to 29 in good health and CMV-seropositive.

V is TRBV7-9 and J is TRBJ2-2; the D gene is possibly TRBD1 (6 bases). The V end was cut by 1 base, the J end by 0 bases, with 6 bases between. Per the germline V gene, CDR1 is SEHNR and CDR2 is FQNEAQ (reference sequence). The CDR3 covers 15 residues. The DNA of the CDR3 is TGTGCCAGCAGCTTAGGGACAGCGAACACCGGGGAGCTGTTTTTT. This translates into CASSLGTANTGELFF.

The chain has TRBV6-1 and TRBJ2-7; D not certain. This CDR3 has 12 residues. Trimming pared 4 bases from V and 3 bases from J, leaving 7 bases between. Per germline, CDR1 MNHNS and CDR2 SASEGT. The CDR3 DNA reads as TGTGCCAGCAGTGGGCTCAACTACGAGCAGTACTTC. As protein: CASSGLNYEQYF.

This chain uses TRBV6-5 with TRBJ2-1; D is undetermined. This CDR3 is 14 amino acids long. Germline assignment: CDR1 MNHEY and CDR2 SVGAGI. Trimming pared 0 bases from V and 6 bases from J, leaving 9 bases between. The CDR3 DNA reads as TGTGCCAGCAGTTACTCTCGCAACGGCAATGAGCAGTTCTTC. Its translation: CASSYSRNGNEQFF.

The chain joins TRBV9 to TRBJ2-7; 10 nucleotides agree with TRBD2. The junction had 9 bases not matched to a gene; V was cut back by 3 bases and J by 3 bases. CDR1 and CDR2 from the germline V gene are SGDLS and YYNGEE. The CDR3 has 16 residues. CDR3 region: CASSEGSSGSYYEQYF. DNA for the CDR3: TGTGCCAGCAGCGAGGGGTCTAGCGGGAGCTACTACGAGCAGTACTTC.

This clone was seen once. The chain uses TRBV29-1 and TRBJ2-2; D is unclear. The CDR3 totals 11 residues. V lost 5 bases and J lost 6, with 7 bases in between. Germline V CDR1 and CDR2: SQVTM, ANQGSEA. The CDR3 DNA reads TGCAGCGTTAAACAGTCCGGGGAGCTGTTTTTT. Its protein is CSVKQSGELFF.

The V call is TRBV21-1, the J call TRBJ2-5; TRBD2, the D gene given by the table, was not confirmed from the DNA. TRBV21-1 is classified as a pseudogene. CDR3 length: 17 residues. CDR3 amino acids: CASSKGGRLVGWETQYF. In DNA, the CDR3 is TGTGCCAGCAGCAAAGGGGGGAGACTAGTCGGTTGGGAGACCCAGTACTTC.

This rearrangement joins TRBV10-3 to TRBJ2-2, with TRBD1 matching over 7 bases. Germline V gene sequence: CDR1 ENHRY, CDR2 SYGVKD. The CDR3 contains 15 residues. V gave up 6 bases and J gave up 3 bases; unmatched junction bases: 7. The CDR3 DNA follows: TGTGCCATCAGAGAACAGGGGATATACACCGGGGAGCTGTTTTTT. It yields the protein CAIREQGIYTGELFF.

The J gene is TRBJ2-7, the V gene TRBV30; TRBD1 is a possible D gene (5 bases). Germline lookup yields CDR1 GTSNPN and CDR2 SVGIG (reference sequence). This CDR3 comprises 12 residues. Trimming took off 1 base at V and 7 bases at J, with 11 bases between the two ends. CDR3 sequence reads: CAWSESRVEQYF. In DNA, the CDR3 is TGTGCCTGGAGTGAGTCCAGGGTAGAGCAGTACTTC.

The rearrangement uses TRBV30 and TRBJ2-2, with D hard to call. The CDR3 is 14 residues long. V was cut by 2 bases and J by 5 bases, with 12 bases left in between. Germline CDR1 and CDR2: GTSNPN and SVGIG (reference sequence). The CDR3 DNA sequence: TGTGCCTGGAGTATTGGGTTGGAGACCGGGGAGCTGTTTTTT. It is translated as CAWSIGLETGELFF.

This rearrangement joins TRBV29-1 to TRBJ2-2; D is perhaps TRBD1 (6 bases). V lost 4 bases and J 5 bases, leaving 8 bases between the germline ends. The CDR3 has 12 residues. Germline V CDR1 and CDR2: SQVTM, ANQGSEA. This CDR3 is CSVAGETGELFF. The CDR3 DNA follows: TGCAGCGTTGCAGGGGAAACCGGGGAGCTGTTTTTT.

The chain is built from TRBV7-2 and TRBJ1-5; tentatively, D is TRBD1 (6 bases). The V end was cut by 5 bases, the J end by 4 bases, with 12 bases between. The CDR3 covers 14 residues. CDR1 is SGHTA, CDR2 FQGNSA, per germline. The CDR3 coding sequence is TGTGCCAGCAGCGATACAGGGAAAAATCAGCCCCAGCATTTT. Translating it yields CASSDTGKNQPQHF.

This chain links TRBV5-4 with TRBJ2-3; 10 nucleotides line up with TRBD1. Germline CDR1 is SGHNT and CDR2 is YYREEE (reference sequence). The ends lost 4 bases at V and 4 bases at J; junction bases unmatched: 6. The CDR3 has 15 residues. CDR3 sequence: CASSLDRGSADTQYF. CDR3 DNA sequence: TGTGCCAGCAGCCTGGACAGGGGGTCTGCAGATACGCAGTATTTT.

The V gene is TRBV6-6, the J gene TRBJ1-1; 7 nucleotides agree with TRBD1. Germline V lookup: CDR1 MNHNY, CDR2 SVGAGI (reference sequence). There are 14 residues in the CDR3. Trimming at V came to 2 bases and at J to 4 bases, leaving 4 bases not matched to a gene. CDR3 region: CASSYRDRVTEAFF. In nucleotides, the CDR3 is TGTGCCAGCAGTTACCGAGACAGGGTCACTGAAGCTTTCTTT.

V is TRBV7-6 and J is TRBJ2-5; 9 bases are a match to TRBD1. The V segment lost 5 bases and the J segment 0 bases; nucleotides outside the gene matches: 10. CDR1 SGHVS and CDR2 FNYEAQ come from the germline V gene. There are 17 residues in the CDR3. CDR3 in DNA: TGTGCCAGCAGCCTCCGGGACAGGGCCTTGTACCAAGAGACCCAGTACTTC. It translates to CASSLRDRALYQETQYF.

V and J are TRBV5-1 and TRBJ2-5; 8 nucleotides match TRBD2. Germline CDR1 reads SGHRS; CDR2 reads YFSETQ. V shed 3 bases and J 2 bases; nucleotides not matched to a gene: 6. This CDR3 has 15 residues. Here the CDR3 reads CASSSSGTRQETQYF. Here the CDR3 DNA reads TGCGCCAGCAGCTCCTCCGGGACTAGACAAGAGACCCAGTACTTC. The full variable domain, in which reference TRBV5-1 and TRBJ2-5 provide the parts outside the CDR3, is KAGVTQTPRYLIKTRGQQVTLSCSPISGHRSVSWYQQTPGQGLQFLFEYFSETQRNKGNFPGRFSGRQFSNSRSEMNVSTLELGDSALYLCASSSSGTRQETQYFGPGTRLLVL.

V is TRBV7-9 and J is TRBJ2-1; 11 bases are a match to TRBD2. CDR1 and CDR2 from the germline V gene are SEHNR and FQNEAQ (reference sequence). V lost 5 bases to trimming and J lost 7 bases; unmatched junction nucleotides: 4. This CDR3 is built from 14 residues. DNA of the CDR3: TGTGCCAGCAGCCCGGGACTAGCGGTAAATGAGCAGTTCTTC. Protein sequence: CASSPGLAVNEQFF.

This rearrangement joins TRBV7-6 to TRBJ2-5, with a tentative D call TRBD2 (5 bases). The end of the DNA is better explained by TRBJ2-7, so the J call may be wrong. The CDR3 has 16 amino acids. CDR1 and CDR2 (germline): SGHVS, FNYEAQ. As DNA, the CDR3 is TGTGCCAGCAGCTTACTTCCGACGGGAAGCTCCTACGAGCAGTACTTC. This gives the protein CASSLLPTGSSYEQYF.

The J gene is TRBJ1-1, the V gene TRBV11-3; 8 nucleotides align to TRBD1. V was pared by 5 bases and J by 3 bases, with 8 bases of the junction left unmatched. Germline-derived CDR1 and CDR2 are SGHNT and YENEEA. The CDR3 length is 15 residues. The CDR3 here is CASSPRTGPDTEAFF. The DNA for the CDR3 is TGTGCCAGCAGCCCCCGGACAGGGCCGGACACTGAAGCTTTCTTT.

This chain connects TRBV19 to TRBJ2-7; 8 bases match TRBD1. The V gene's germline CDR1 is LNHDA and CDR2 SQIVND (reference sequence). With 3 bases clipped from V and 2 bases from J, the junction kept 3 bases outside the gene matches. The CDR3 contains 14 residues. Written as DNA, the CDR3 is TGTGCCAGTAGTATGACAGGGGTCCCCTACGAGCAGTACTTC. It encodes CASSMTGVPYEQYF.

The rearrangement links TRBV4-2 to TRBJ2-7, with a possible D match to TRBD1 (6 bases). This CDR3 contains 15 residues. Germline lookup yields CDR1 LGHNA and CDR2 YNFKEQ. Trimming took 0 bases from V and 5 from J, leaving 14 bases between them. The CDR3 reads CASSQEFQGLDEQYF. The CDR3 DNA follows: TGTGCCAGCAGCCAAGAATTCCAGGGGTTGGACGAGCAGTACTTC.